The 28 T cell receptor beta chains listed next were all sequenced from one sample in a study of blood T cell repertoires in COVID-19. Assay used: immunoSEQ multiplex PCR; TCRdb lists only in-frame clones, some missing. The data show more than 60,000 clones, about 88% seen once. Sequenced input: peripheral blood. The source of these receptors is a woman between 45 and 60 years old with active COVID-19.

V gene TRBV5-8 combines with J gene TRBJ1-4; 8 bases line up with TRBD1. This CDR3 is built from 15 residues. CDR1 SGHTS and CDR2 YDEGEE come from the germline V gene. V lost 4 bases and J lost 3; bases outside the gene matches: 5. CDR3 bases: TGTGCCAGCAGCGACACAGGGGGTGCTAATGAAAAACTGTTTTTT. Its protein is CASSDTGGANEKLFF. The whole variable domain, remainder taken from reference TRBV5-8 and TRBJ1-4, is EAGVTQSPTHLIKTRGQQATLRCSPISGHTSVYWYQQALGLGLQFLLWYDEGEERNRGNFPPRFSGRQFPNYSSELNVNALELEDSALYLCASSDTGGANEKLFFGSGTQLSVL.

The chain carries TRBV18 and TRBJ2-7, with TRBD2 matching over 9 bases. From germline, CDR1 is KGHSH and CDR2 LQKENI. V was pared by 4 bases and J by 4 bases, with 11 bases of the junction left unmatched. The length of the CDR3 is 16 residues. CDR3: CASSLLAGGRAYEQYF. CDR3 sequence (DNA): TGTGCCAGCTCACTCCTCGCCGGCGGGAGGGCTTACGAGCAGTACTTC.

The chain joins TRBV2 to TRBJ2-7; 11 nucleotides line up with TRBD2. Germline V gives CDR1 SNHLY, CDR2 FYNNEI. The CDR3 contains 16 residues. The trim removed 3 bases at V and 4 bases at J, leaving 8 bases unmatched. CDR3 in DNA: TGTGCCAGCAGTGATAGTCTAGCGGGAGGCTTTTACGAGCAGTACTTC. It specifies CASSDSLAGGFYEQYF.

This chain uses TRBV14 with TRBJ1-1; the match to TRBD1 covers 8 bases. The V gene end was trimmed by 1 base and the J gene end by 4 bases; junction bases not matched to a gene: 11. The CDR3 covers 17 residues. In germline, CDR1 is SGHDN, CDR2 FVKESK. The CDR3 bases are TGTGCCAGCAGCCAAGGGACAGGGCGAAATGCGCGCACTGAAGCTTTCTTT. Translation gives CASSQGTGRNARTEAFF.

The V gene is TRBV18, the J gene TRBJ2-1, with 9 bases matching TRBD2. The CDR3 is made up of 17 amino acids. CDR1 is KGHSH, CDR2 LQKENI, per germline. Trimming took 2 bases from V and 0 from J; bases not matched to a gene: 5. CDR3 nucleotides: TGTGCCAGCTCACCAAGCACTAGCGGGTCCTCCTACAATGAGCAGTTCTTC. It translates to CASSPSTSGSSYNEQFF. Full variable domain (remainder filled in from reference TRBV18 and TRBJ2-1): NAGVMQNPRHLVRRRGQEARLRCSPMKGHSHVYWYRQLPEEGLKFMVYLQKENIIDESGMPKERFSAEFPKEGPSILRIQQVVRGDSAAYFCASSPSTSGSSYNEQFFGPGTRLTVL.

The V call is TRBV7-2, the J call TRBJ2-1; 8 bases agree with TRBD2. CDR1 and CDR2 (germline): SGHTA, FQGNSA. The V segment lost 4 bases and the J segment 4 bases; nucleotides outside the gene matches: 6. The CDR3 is 15 amino acids. As DNA, the CDR3 is TGTGCCAGCAGCTCGACTAGCGCCCAATACAATGAGCAGTTCTTC. It codes for CASSSTSAQYNEQFF.

The J gene is TRBJ1-2, the V gene TRBV5-1; weak D call: TRBD1 (5 bases). CDR1 SGHRS and CDR2 YFSETQ come from the germline V gene. This CDR3 comprises 13 residues. The V gene lost 4 bases and the J gene lost 6 bases, with 13 bases spanning the gap. For the CDR3, the DNA is TGCGCCAGCAGCACCGGGGGTGAAAATGGCTACACCTTC. Translating gives CASSTGGENGYTF.

The chain is built from TRBV18 and TRBJ1-6; D remains ambiguous. CDR3 length equals 13 residues. With 3 bases removed from V and 7 bases from J, the gap between germline ends came to 7 bases. Germline lookup yields CDR1 KGHSH and CDR2 LQKENI. CDR3 sequence reads: CASSPGSNSPLHF. The CDR3 DNA reads as TGTGCCAGCTCACCGGGCAGCAATTCACCCCTCCACTTT. Full variable domain (remainder filled in from reference TRBV18 and TRBJ1-6): NAGVMQNPRHLVRRRGQEARLRCSPMKGHSHVYWYRQLPEEGLKFMVYLQKENIIDESGMPKERFSAEFPKEGPSILRIQQVVRGDSAAYFCASSPGSNSPLHFGNGTRLTVT.

This sequence joins TRBV7-9 and TRBJ1-1, with 11 bases identical to TRBD1. The CDR3 extends over 16 amino acids. The V gene's germline CDR1 is SEHNR and CDR2 FQNEAQ (reference sequence). Trimming removed 5 bases from V and 3 bases from J; junction bases left unmatched: 8. CDR3 sequence (DNA): TGTGCCAGCAGCCCGAGGACAGGGGGCTCATACACTGAAGCTTTCTTT. This gives the protein CASSPRTGGSYTEAFF. Based on the CDR3 plus reference TRBV7-9 and TRBJ1-1, the full variable domain is DTGVSQNPRHKITKRGQNVTFRCDPISEHNRLYWYRQTLGQGPEFLTYFQNEAQLEKSRLLSDRFSAERPKGSFSTLEIQRTEQGDSAMYLCASSPRTGGSYTEAFFGQGTRLTVV.

The CDR3, as DNA: TGTGCCAGCAGCCATGACAGGGGGGAGACCCAGTACTTC. This translates into CASSHDRGETQYF. V is TRBV11-3 and J is TRBJ2-5, with 9 bases that match TRBD1. The germline CDR1 and CDR2 sequences are SGHNT and YENEEA. The CDR3 length is 13 residues. V lost 5 bases to trimming and J lost 5 bases; unmatched junction nucleotides: 3.

The J gene is TRBJ2-2, the V gene TRBV2, with 7 bases aligning to TRBD2. The V and J ends lost 7 bases and 6 bases, in that order; junction bases with no gene match: 8. This CDR3 is 14 amino acids long. Germline-derived CDR1 and CDR2 are SNHLY and FYNNEI. CDR3 in DNA: TGTGCCAGCAAGGCTAGCGGTGGATCCGGGGAGCTGTTTTTT. Protein: CASKASGGSGELFF.

This chain joins TRBV6-6 and TRBJ2-3, with 11 bases lining up with TRBD1. Looked up from germline, CDR1 is MNHNY and CDR2 is SVGAGI (reference sequence). This CDR3 region has 15 residues. The V gene end was trimmed by 7 bases and the J gene end by 4 bases; junction bases not matched to a gene: 7. DNA of the CDR3: TGTGCCAGCACCGGGTGGGGACAGGGGGCAGATACGCAGTATTTT. Amino acids: CASTGWGQGADTQYF.

The chain joins TRBV19 to TRBJ2-3; D unclear. Trimming removed 4 bases at V and 2 bases at J, with 13 bases between. The CDR3 loop spans 15 amino acids. Germline V CDR1 and CDR2: LNHDA, SQIVND (reference sequence). CDR3 residues: CASSTPRLATDTQYF. As DNA, the CDR3 is TGTGCCAGTAGTACCCCTAGACTCGCCACAGATACGCAGTATTTT.

The V call is TRBV7-2, the J call TRBJ2-1, with TRBD2 matching over 10 bases. This CDR3 region has 16 residues. The V gene end was trimmed by 5 bases and the J gene end by 6 bases; junction bases not matched to a gene: 10. In germline, CDR1 is SGHTA, CDR2 FQGNSA. CDR3 nucleotide sequence: TGTGCCAGCAGCACCCCATATAGGACTAGCGGCAATGAGCAGTTCTTC. Protein: CASSTPYRTSGNEQFF.

The rearrangement links TRBV5-5 to TRBJ2-3; D may be TRBD2 (5 bases). This CDR3 is built from 15 residues. Per germline, CDR1 SGHKS and CDR2 YYEKEE (reference sequence). Trimming removed 0 bases at V and 2 bases at J, with 10 bases between. CDR3 amino acids: CASSLGGDFTDTQYF. The CDR3 DNA sequence: TGTGCCAGCAGCTTGGGGGGAGACTTCACAGATACGCAGTATTTT.

The CDR3 nucleotides are TGTGCCACCAGCAGAGATTGGGCGTTCTCTGGAAACACCATATATTTT. Protein sequence: CATSRDWAFSGNTIYF. This chain connects TRBV15 to TRBJ1-3, with no clear D. Between the trimmed V and J ends, which lost 0 bases and 0 bases, there was a span of 9 bases. CDR3 length equals 16 residues. Germline V gene sequence: CDR1 LNHNV, CDR2 YYDKDF (reference sequence).

This clone has a handful of counts. CDR3 loop: CSVEPGTDTQYF. The DNA for the CDR3 is TGCAGCGTTGAACCCGGCACAGATACGCAGTATTTT. The chain carries TRBV29-1 and TRBJ2-3; D call uncertain. The CDR3 runs 12 residues. V gave up 2 bases and J gave up 1 base, with 4 bases separating them. The germline CDR1 and CDR2 sequences are SQVTM and ANQGSEA.

V gene TRBV6-6 combines with J gene TRBJ1-1; TRBD1 matches 7 bases. J was trimmed by 0 bases and V by 4 bases; bases with no gene match: 2. Germline CDR1 is MNHNY and CDR2 is SVGAGI (reference sequence). The CDR3 has 14 residues. The CDR3 loop reads CASSSQGMNTEAFF. CDR3 DNA sequence: TGTGCCAGCAGTTCACAGGGGATGAACACTGAAGCTTTCTTT.

This chain's CDR3 is CATSRVGRGYEQYF. CDR3 nucleotide sequence: TGTGCCACCAGCAGAGTGGGTCGGGGCTACGAGCAGTACTTC. The gene calls are TRBV15 and TRBJ2-7; possible D gene TRBD2, 5 bases. V lost 1 base and J lost 3, with 10 bases in between. Germline-derived CDR1 and CDR2 are LNHNV and YYDKDF (reference sequence). The CDR3 has 14 amino acids. The full variable domain, completed using reference TRBV15 and TRBJ2-7, is DAMVIQNPRYQVTQFGKPVTLSCSQTLNHNVMYWYQQKSSQAPKLLFHYYDKDFNNEADTPDNFQSRRPNTSFCFLDIRSPGLGDTAMYLCATSRVGRGYEQYFGPGTRLTVT.

The V and J genes are TRBV27 and TRBJ2-3, with 7 bases matching TRBD2. V shed 6 bases and J 7 bases; nucleotides not matched to a gene: 13. The CDR3 is 15 residues long. Germline loops: CDR1 MNHEY, CDR2 SMNVEV (reference sequence). The CDR3 coding sequence is TGTGCCAGCAGCTTTGGGACTACTGGAGGACATACGCAGTATTTT. As protein: CASSFGTTGGHTQYF.

The rearrangement links TRBV3-1 (or the pseudogene TRBV3-2) to TRBJ1-5, with D possibly matching TRBD1 (6 bases). CDR3 size: 15 residues. Germline V lookup: CDR1 LGHDT, CDR2 YNNKEL (reference sequence). Trimming shortened V by 4 bases and J by 0 bases, and 10 bases separated the two germline ends. The CDR3 loop is CASSPEGDSNQPQHF. CDR3 nucleotide sequence: TGTGCCAGCAGCCCCGAGGGGGATAGCAATCAGCCCCAGCATTTT.

The gene calls are TRBV6-5 and TRBJ2-7; TRBD2 matches at 10 bases. The CDR3 totals 13 residues. The germline V gene has CDR1 MNHEY and CDR2 SVGAGI. Trimming removed 9 bases from V and 4 bases from J; junction bases left unmatched: 6. The DNA of the CDR3 is TGTGCCAGTATGACTAGCGGGCCTTACGAGCAGTACTTC. It yields the protein CASMTSGPYEQYF.

This chain uses TRBV30 with TRBJ1-5; D perhaps matches TRBD1 (6 bases). Trimming stripped 1 base from V and 1 base from J, with 14 bases between. Germline CDR1 and CDR2: GTSNPN and SVGIG (reference sequence). This CDR3 is built from 16 residues. This chain's CDR3 is CAWSGRGGASNQPQHF. CDR3 coding DNA: TGTGCCTGGAGTGGCCGGGGGGGGGCCAGCAATCAGCCCCAGCATTTT.

V gene TRBV2 combines with J gene TRBJ1-2; D call uncertain. The CDR3 sequence is 13 residues long. Germline CDR1 SNHLY, CDR2 FYNNEI. V was trimmed by 7 bases and J by 2 bases, leaving 11 bases between them. CDR3 in DNA: TGTGCCAGCAAGCTCGAGGGAAACTATGGCTACACCTTC. Amino acids: CASKLEGNYGYTF.

This chain uses TRBV9 with TRBJ2-2; 11 nucleotides line up with TRBD1. Germline V gene data show CDR1 as SGDLS and CDR2 as YYNGEE. The CDR3 extends over 17 amino acids. V shed 2 bases and J 4 bases; nucleotides not matched to a gene: 7. CDR3 coding DNA: TGTGCCAGCAGCGTCGGGACAGGGGGTAGGAGCACCGGGGAGCTGTTTTTT. This encodes CASSVGTGGRSTGELFF.

The gene calls are TRBV28 and TRBJ2-7, with no clear D. CDR1 and CDR2 (germline): MDHEN, SYDVKM. Trimming took off 7 bases at V and 1 base at J, with 8 bases between the two ends. The CDR3 sequence is 12 residues long. The chain's CDR3 is CASTPRSYEQYF. DNA for the CDR3: TGTGCCAGCACCCCCCGTTCCTACGAGCAGTACTTC.

The genes are TRBV19 and TRBJ2-1, with TRBD2 matching over 7 bases. The J segment lost 6 bases and the V segment lost 4 bases, leaving 15 bases of the junction unmatched. The V gene's germline CDR1 is LNHDA and CDR2 SQIVND (reference sequence). The CDR3 loop spans 17 amino acids. In nucleotides, the CDR3 is TGTGCCAGTAGTACTTCTATACGACTAGCCTCTATCAATGAGCAGTTCTTC. As protein: CASSTSIRLASINEQFF.

This clone appeared a single time. The V and J genes are TRBV5-1 and TRBJ2-5; TRBD1 aligns across 8 bases. V shed 3 bases, J shed 4 bases, and the junction held 8 bases outside the gene matches. This CDR3 region has 15 residues. Germline values: CDR1 SGHRS, CDR2 YFSETQ. The CDR3 DNA sequence: TGCGCCAGCAGCTCCCAGTCAGGGGGCCGAGAGACCCAGTACTTC. This sequence encodes CASSSQSGGRETQYF.